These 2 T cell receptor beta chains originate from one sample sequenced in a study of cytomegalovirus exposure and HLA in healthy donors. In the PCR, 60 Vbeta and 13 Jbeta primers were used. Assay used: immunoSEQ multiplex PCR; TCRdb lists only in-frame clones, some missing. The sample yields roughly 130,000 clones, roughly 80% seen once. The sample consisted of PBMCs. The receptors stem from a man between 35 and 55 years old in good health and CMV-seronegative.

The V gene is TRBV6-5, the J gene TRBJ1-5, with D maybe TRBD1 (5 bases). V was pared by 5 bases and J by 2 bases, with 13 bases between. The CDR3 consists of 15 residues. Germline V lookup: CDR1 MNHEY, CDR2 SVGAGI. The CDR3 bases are TGTGCCAGCAGTCGGGGGGATGCGGGCAATCAGCCCCAGCATTTT. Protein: CASSRGDAGNQPQHF.

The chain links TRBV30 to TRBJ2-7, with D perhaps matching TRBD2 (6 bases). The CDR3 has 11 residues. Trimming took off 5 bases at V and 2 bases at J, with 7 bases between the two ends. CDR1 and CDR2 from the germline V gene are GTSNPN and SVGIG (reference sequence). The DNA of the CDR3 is TGTGCCTGGGCGGGGACCTACGAGCAGTACTTC. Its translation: CAWAGTYEQYF.